This is a list of T cell receptor beta chains from one sample in a study of post-analysis software for immune sequencing data. TCRdb analysed the PCR reads with MiXCR anew, one entry per CDR3 protein. The data contain almost 700,000 distinct CDR3 sequences, around 60% of them singletons. Sequenced input: blood. The receptors here all came from a girl aged 2 to 9 with multiple sclerosis. The CDR3 runs from the conserved cysteine through the conserved F or W. D genes are given only for firm matches. Part of the rows lack a size; the others show once, few, many or a class for expanded clones.

len: 13
j_gene: TRBJ2-3
d_gene: -
abundance: -
v_gene: TRBV6-5
CDR3aa: CASSYSTGDTQYF
CDR3nt: TGTGCCAGCAGTTACTCGACCGGGGATACGCAGTATTTT

len: 13
j_gene: TRBJ2-5
d_gene: -
abundance: few
v_gene: TRBV7-9
CDR3aa: CASSLRAAETQYF
CDR3nt: TGTGCCAGCTCATTGCGGGCAGCAGAGACCCAGTACTTC

len: 14
j_gene: TRBJ1-2
d_gene: -
abundance: -
v_gene: TRBV12-3/TRBV12-4
CDR3aa: CASTHRDRPYGYTF
CDR3nt: TGTGCCAGCACCCACCGGGACCGGCCTTATGGCTACACCTTC

len: 15
j_gene: TRBJ2-7
d_gene: TRBD2
abundance: -
v_gene: TRBV9
CDR3aa: CASSVELAGVGEQYF
CDR3nt: TGTGCCAGCAGCGTAGAGCTAGCGGGAGTCGGCGAGCAGTACTTC

len: 18
j_gene: TRBJ2-7
d_gene: -
abundance: few
v_gene: TRBV20-1
CDR3aa: CSARKAGALSSSGYEQYF
CDR3nt: TGCAGTGCTAGGAAGGCAGGGGCCTTAAGCTCTAGCGGCTACGAGCAGTACTTC

len: 18
j_gene: TRBJ2-1
d_gene: TRBD2
abundance: -
v_gene: TRBV7-2
CDR3aa: CASSLGLAGNFWNDEQFF
CDR3nt: TGTGCCAGCAGCTTGGGACTAGCGGGTAACTTTTGGAACGATGAGCAGTTCTTC

len: 15
j_gene: TRBJ1-2
d_gene: TRBD1
abundance: -
v_gene: TRBV7-7
CDR3aa: CASSERTGGDYGYTF
CDR3nt: TGTGCCAGCAGCGAGAGGACAGGCGGGGACTATGGCTACACCTTC

len: 15
j_gene: TRBJ2-3
d_gene: TRBD2
abundance: -
v_gene: TRBV20-1
CDR3aa: CSAALAGDTTDTQYF
CDR3nt: TGCAGTGCTGCCCTAGCGGGAGACACCACAGATACGCAGTATTTT

len: 14
j_gene: TRBJ2-7
d_gene: -
abundance: -
v_gene: TRBV7-8
CDR3aa: CASGYGGAPYEQYF
CDR3nt: TGTGCCAGCGGGTATGGGGGGGCGCCCTACGAGCAGTACTTC

len: 14
j_gene: TRBJ1-2
d_gene: -
abundance: -
v_gene: TRBV2
CDR3aa: CASSEGRRNYGYTF
CDR3nt: TGTGCCAGCAGTGAAGGGAGGAGGAACTATGGCTACACCTTC

len: 13
j_gene: TRBJ2-1
d_gene: TRBD2
abundance: -
v_gene: TRBV7-2
CDR3aa: CASSYSGSIQPFF
CDR3nt: TGTGCCAGCAGCTACAGCGGGAGTATTCAGCCGTTCTTC

len: 16
j_gene: TRBJ2-1
d_gene: TRBD2
abundance: few
v_gene: TRBV6-6
CDR3aa: CASRDTGLAGGNEQFF
CDR3nt: TGTGCCAGCAGGGACACGGGGCTAGCGGGAGGTAATGAGCAGTTCTTC

len: 20
j_gene: TRBJ2-3
d_gene: TRBD2
abundance: -
v_gene: TRBV29-1
CDR3aa: CSVVGISGTSGREGVDTQYF
CDR3nt: TGCAGCGTTGTGGGTATTTCCGGGACTAGCGGGAGGGAAGGAGTAGATACGCAGTATTTT

len: 18
j_gene: TRBJ2-2
d_gene: TRBD2
abundance: -
v_gene: TRBV7-2
CDR3aa: CASSLGWRRGANTGELFF
CDR3nt: TGTGCCAGCAGCTTAGGGTGGAGGCGGGGGGCCAACACCGGGGAGCTGTTTTTT

len: 15
j_gene: TRBJ1-2
d_gene: -
abundance: -
v_gene: TRBV7-9
CDR3aa: CASSPRVGEPYGYTF
CDR3nt: TGTGCCAGCAGCCCCAGGGTCGGGGAACCCTATGGCTACACCTTC

len: 11
j_gene: TRBJ1-1
d_gene: -
abundance: -
v_gene: TRBV29-1
CDR3aa: CSDVVWGEAFF
CDR3nt: TGCAGCGATGTAGTCTGGGGGGAGGCTTTCTTT

len: 14
j_gene: TRBJ2-3
d_gene: -
abundance: few
v_gene: TRBV19
CDR3aa: CASSTRTEADTQYF
CDR3nt: TGTGCCAGTAGTACTAGGACAGAGGCAGATACGCAGTATTTT

len: 17
j_gene: TRBJ2-3
d_gene: TRBD2
abundance: -
v_gene: TRBV9
CDR3aa: CASSGGLAVPTPDTQYF
CDR3nt: TGTGCCAGCAGCGGCGGGCTAGCGGTCCCAACCCCAGATACGCAGTATTTT

len: 12
j_gene: TRBJ1-2
d_gene: TRBD1
abundance: few
v_gene: TRBV12-3/TRBV12-4
CDR3aa: CASSDRVYGYTF
CDR3nt: TGTGCCAGTTCGGACAGGGTTTATGGCTACACCTTC

len: 14
j_gene: TRBJ1-1
d_gene: -
abundance: once
v_gene: TRBV5-1
CDR3aa: CASSLSTDYTEAFF
CDR3nt: TGCGCCAGCAGCCTGAGTACCGATTACACTGAAGCTTTCTTT

len: 15
j_gene: TRBJ1-2
d_gene: -
abundance: once
v_gene: TRBV11-2
CDR3aa: CASSLISQSNYGYTF
CDR3nt: TGTGCCAGCAGCTTGATATCACAGTCTAACTATGGCTACACCTTC

len: 15
j_gene: TRBJ2-5
d_gene: -
abundance: -
v_gene: TRBV20-1
CDR3aa: CSARVVVSTGETQYF
CDR3nt: TGCAGTGCTAGAGTTGTGGTCTCGACAGGAGAGACCCAGTACTTC

len: 16
j_gene: TRBJ2-1
d_gene: -
abundance: -
v_gene: TRBV11-3
CDR3aa: CVSSSVTGWPYNEQFF
CDR3nt: TGTGTCAGCAGCTCCGTGACAGGTTGGCCCTACAATGAGCAGTTCTTC

len: 16
j_gene: TRBJ2-5
d_gene: TRBD1
abundance: -
v_gene: TRBV28
CDR3aa: CASRREQGARDETQYF
CDR3nt: TGTGCCAGCAGAAGGGAGCAGGGGGCGAGGGATGAGACCCAGTACTTC

len: 15
j_gene: TRBJ2-7
d_gene: TRBD2
abundance: -
v_gene: TRBV6-2/TRBV6-3
CDR3aa: CASSYSPAGYYEQYF
CDR3nt: TGTGCCAGCAGTTACTCTCCAGCGGGGTACTACGAGCAGTACTTC

len: 13
j_gene: TRBJ2-7
d_gene: -
abundance: -
v_gene: TRBV20-1
CDR3aa: CSARGRASYEQYF
CDR3nt: TGCAGTGCTAGAGGCAGGGCCAGCTACGAGCAGTACTTC

len: 14
j_gene: TRBJ1-5
d_gene: -
abundance: once
v_gene: TRBV7-2
CDR3aa: CASSAGYSNQPQHF
CDR3nt: TGTGCCAGCAGCGCTGGATATAGCAATCAGCCCCAGCATTTT

len: 14
j_gene: TRBJ2-5
d_gene: TRBD2
abundance: -
v_gene: TRBV5-1
CDR3aa: CASSSSLAGETQYF
CDR3nt: TGCGCCAGCAGCTCATCACTAGCGGGGGAGACCCAGTACTTC

len: 14
j_gene: TRBJ2-7
d_gene: -
abundance: -
v_gene: TRBV4-2
CDR3aa: CASSQERGSYEQYF
CDR3nt: TGTGCCAGCAGCCAAGAGCGAGGTTCCTACGAGCAGTACTTC

len: 13
j_gene: TRBJ2-1
d_gene: -
abundance: -
v_gene: TRBV12-3/TRBV12-4
CDR3aa: CASSLLVGAKQFF
CDR3nt: TGTGCCAGCAGTTTACTCGTCGGAGCGAAGCAGTTCTTC

len: 15
j_gene: TRBJ2-3
d_gene: TRBD2
abundance: -
v_gene: TRBV28
CDR3aa: CASSRGGLALDTQYF
CDR3nt: TGTGCCAGCAGCAGGGGAGGACTAGCGTTGGATACGCAGTATTTT

len: 13
j_gene: TRBJ1-2
d_gene: -
abundance: -
v_gene: TRBV6-5
CDR3aa: CASSYSRNYGYTF
CDR3nt: TGTGCCAGCAGTTACAGCAGAAACTATGGCTACACCTTC

len: 13
j_gene: TRBJ2-5
d_gene: -
abundance: -
v_gene: TRBV20-1
CDR3aa: CSAPKQRGETQYF
CDR3nt: TGCAGTGCCCCGAAACAACGTGGGGAGACCCAGTACTTC

len: 16
j_gene: TRBJ2-1
d_gene: -
abundance: -
v_gene: TRBV4-1
CDR3aa: CASSQVPSLNSDEQFF
CDR3nt: TGCGCCAGCAGCCAAGTACCTAGCCTCAACTCCGATGAGCAGTTCTTC

len: 17
j_gene: TRBJ2-3
d_gene: TRBD1
abundance: once
v_gene: TRBV7-8
CDR3aa: CASSVSRDRGHADTQYF
CDR3nt: TGTGCCAGCAGCGTAAGCCGGGACAGGGGTCATGCAGATACGCAGTATTTT

len: 15
j_gene: TRBJ2-3
d_gene: -
abundance: few
v_gene: TRBV11-2
CDR3aa: CASSTSSGGTDTQYF
CDR3nt: TGTGCCAGCAGTACCTCGTCGGGGGGCACAGATACGCAGTATTTT

len: 15
j_gene: TRBJ2-1
d_gene: TRBD1
abundance: -
v_gene: TRBV5-4
CDR3aa: CASSFDRTGGNEQFF
CDR3nt: TGTGCCAGCAGCTTTGATCGGACAGGGGGGAATGAGCAGTTCTTC

len: 20
j_gene: TRBJ1-2
d_gene: TRBD1
abundance: once
v_gene: TRBV7-2
CDR3aa: CASSPYFYGTETAFYYGYTF
CDR3nt: TGTGCCAGCAGCCCGTACTTTTACGGGACAGAAACCGCGTTCTACTATGGCTACACCTTC

len: 14
j_gene: TRBJ2-1
d_gene: TRBD1
abundance: -
v_gene: TRBV7-9
CDR3aa: CASSQTGVTGEQFF
CDR3nt: TGTGCCAGCAGCCAGACAGGGGTAACTGGTGAGCAGTTCTTC

len: 14
j_gene: TRBJ2-5
d_gene: TRBD1
abundance: -
v_gene: TRBV20-1
CDR3aa: CSAAGTGEEETQYF
CDR3nt: TGCAGTGCTGCCGGGACAGGGGAGGAAGAGACCCAGTACTTC

len: 14
j_gene: TRBJ2-3
d_gene: -
abundance: -
v_gene: TRBV12-3/TRBV12-4
CDR3aa: CASSFGWGEDTQYF
CDR3nt: TGTGCCAGCAGTTTCGGTTGGGGGGAAGATACGCAGTATTTT